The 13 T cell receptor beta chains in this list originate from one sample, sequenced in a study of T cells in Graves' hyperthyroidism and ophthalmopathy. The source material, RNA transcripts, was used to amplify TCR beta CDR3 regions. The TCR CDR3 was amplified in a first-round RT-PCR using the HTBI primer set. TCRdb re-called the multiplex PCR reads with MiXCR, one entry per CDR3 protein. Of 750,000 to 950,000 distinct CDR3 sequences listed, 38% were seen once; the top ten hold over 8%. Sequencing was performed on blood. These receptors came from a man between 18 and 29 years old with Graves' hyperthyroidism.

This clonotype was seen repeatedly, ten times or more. The CDR3 protein is CASSVEGTNTEAFF. The CDR3, as DNA: TGTGCCAGCAGCGTAGAAGGGACGAACACTGAAGCTTTCTTT. The genes are TRBV9 and TRBJ1-1, with D possibly TRBD1 on 5 matching bases. This CDR3 spans 14 amino acids. V gave up 0 bases and J gave up 1 base, with 7 bases separating them. The germline V gene has CDR1 SGDLS and CDR2 YYNGEE.

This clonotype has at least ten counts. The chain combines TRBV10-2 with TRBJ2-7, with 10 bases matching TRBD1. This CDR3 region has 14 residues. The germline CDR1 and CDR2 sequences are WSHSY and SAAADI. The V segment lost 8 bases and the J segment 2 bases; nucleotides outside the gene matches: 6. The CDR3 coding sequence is TGCGCCAGCTTCCGGGACAGGGGCCCCTACGAGCAGTACTTC. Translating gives CASFRDRGPYEQYF.

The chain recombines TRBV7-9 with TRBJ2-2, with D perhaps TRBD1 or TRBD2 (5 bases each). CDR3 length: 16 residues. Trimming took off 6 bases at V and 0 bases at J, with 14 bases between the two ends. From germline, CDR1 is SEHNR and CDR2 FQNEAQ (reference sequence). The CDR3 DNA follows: TGTGCCAGCAGTCCAATAAGGGGAGCGAACACCGGGGAGCTGTTTTTT. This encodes CASSPIRGANTGELFF.

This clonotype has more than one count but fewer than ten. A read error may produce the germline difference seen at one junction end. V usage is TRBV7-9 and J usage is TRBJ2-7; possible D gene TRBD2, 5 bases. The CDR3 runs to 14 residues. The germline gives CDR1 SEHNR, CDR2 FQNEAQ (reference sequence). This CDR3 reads CASRSHIATGELYF. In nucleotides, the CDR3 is TGTGCCAGCAGGTCCCACATCGCCACCGGGGAGCTGTACTTC.

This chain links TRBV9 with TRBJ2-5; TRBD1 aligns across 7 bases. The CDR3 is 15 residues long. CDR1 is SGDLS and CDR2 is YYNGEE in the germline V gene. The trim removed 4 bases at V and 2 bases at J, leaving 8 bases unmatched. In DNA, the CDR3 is TGTGCCAGCAGCCACGACAGGGCGCTTCAAGAGACCCAGTACTTC. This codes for CASSHDRALQETQYF.

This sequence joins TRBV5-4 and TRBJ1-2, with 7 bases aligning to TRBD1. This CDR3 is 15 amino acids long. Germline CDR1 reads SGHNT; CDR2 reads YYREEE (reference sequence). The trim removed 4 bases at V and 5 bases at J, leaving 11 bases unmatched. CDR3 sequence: CASSQGRQGEYGYTF. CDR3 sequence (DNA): TGTGCCAGCAGCCAGGGGAGACAGGGAGAGTATGGCTACACCTTC.

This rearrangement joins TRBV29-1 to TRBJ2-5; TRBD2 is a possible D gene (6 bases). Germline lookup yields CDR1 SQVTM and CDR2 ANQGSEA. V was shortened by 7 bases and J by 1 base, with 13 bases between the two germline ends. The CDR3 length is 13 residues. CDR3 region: CSAEGRSQETQYF. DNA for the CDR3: TGCAGCGCCGAGGGGAGGAGCCAAGAGACCCAGTACTTC.

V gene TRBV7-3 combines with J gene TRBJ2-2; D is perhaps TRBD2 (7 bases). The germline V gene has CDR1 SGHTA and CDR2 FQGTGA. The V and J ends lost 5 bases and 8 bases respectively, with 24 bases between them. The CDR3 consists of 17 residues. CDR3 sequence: CASSQEGTGGITGELFF. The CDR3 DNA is TGTGCCAGCAGCCAAGAAGGGACGGGGGGCATAACGGGGGAGCTGTTTTTT.

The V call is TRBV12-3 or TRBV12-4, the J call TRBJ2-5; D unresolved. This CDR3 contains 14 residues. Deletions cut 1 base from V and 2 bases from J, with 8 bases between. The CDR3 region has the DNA TGTGCCAGCAGTTTAGAGACGGAACAAGAGACCCAGTACTTC. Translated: CASSLETEQETQYF.

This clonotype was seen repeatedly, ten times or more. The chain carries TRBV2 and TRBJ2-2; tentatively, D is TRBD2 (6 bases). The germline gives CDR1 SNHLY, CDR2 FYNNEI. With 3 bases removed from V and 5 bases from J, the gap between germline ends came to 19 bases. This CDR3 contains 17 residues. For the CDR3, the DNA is TGTGCCAGCAGTGACAAGGAGGGGTGGACACAGACCGGGGAGCTGTTTTTT. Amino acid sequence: CASSDKEGWTQTGELFF. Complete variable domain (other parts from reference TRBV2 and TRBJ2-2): EPEVTQTPSHQVTQMGQEVILRCVPISNHLYFYWYRQILGQKVEFLVSFYNNEISEKSEIFDDQFSVERPDGSNFTLKIRSTKLEDSAMYFCASSDKEGWTQTGELFFGEGSRLTVL.

CDR3 coding DNA: TGCAGCGGGGGACAGGGAGGATACAATGAGCAGTTCTTC. Translating gives CSGGQGGYNEQFF. V is TRBV29-1 and J is TRBJ2-1, with 9 nucleotides matching TRBD1. The CDR3 has 13 residues. Germline assignment: CDR1 SQVTM and CDR2 ANQGSEA. Trimming at V came to 7 bases and at J to 4 bases, leaving 5 bases not matched to a gene.

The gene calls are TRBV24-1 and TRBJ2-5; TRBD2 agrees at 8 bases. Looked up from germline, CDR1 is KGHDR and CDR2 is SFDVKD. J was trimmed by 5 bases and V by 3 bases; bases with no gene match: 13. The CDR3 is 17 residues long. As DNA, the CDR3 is TGTGCCACCAGTGATCCGTCGGGAGGGCCTTTAGGGGAGACCCAGTACTTC. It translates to CATSDPSGGPLGETQYF.

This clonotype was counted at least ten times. The CDR3 reads CSARTGTGRDGYTF. The DNA for the CDR3 is TGCAGTGCTAGGACCGGGACCGGAAGAGATGGCTACACCTTC. J is TRBJ1-2 and V is TRBV20-1; possibly TRBD1 for D (5 bases). The germline V and J ends were trimmed by 3 bases and 6 bases, with 17 bases remaining between them. The germline CDR1 and CDR2 sequences are DFQATT and SNEGSKA (reference sequence). CDR3 length: 14 amino acids.